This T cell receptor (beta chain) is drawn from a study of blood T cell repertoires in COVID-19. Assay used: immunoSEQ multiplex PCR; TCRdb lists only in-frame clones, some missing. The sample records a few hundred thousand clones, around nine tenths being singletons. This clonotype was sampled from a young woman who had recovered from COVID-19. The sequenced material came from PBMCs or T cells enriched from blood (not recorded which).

The CDR3 nucleotides read TGTGCCAGCAGTTCTTGGACAGTGAACACTGAAGCTTTCTTT. Its protein is CASSSWTVNTEAFF. V gene TRBV27 combines with J gene TRBJ1-1; TRBD1 is a possible D gene (6 bases). The V and J ends lost 4 bases and 0 bases respectively, with 9 bases between them. From germline, CDR1 is MNHEY and CDR2 SMNVEV (reference sequence). The CDR3 is made up of 14 amino acids.